Below, 18 T cell receptor beta chains from the same sample are listed, as sequenced in a study of blood T cells in healthy people across ages. Next came a second PCR, run for about 6 to 12 cycles, which used a sample-barcoded 5' primer along with a J-beta primer mix. Using its own MiXCR run on the 5' RACE reads, TCRdb lists one record per CDR3 protein. The sample yields roughly 800,000 distinct CDR3 sequences, about 62% seen once. Material for sequencing was blood. The receptors were sampled from a man younger than 40 in good health.

This chain connects TRBV6-1 to TRBJ2-2; D possibly corresponds to TRBD1 (6 bases). Per germline, CDR1 MNHNS and CDR2 SASEGT. The CDR3 runs to 13 residues. V lost 4 bases, J lost 4 bases, and 7 bases lay in between. The CDR3 sequence: CASSGGRTGELFF. As DNA, the CDR3 is TGTGCCAGCAGTGGGGGGCGCACCGGGGAGCTGTTTTTT.

CDR3 in DNA: TGTGCCTCAGAACAACAGGGTGACTATGGCTACACCTTC. Translated: CASEQQGDYGYTF. The chain couples TRBV10-3 to TRBJ1-2, with D possibly being TRBD1 (6 bases). V lost 11 bases, J lost 3 bases, and 16 bases lay in between. The germline gives CDR1 ENHRY, CDR2 SYGVKD. This CDR3 is built from 13 residues.

This clonotype was seen at least ten times. The CDR3 DNA follows: TGCAGTGGGTACCGGGACACCCAAGAGACCCAGTACTTC. This translates into CSGYRDTQETQYF. The chain is built from TRBV20-1 and TRBJ2-5, with a weak D call TRBD1 (6 bases). The CDR3 contains 13 residues. In germline, CDR1 is DFQATT, CDR2 SNEGSKA (reference sequence). Trimming removed 7 bases from V and 1 base from J, with 13 bases in between.

The J gene is TRBJ2-5, the V gene TRBV27, with D possibly matching TRBD2 (6 bases). The DNA end is a closer match to TRBJ2-7, so the J assignment may be wrong. Per the germline V gene, CDR1 is MNHEY and CDR2 is SMNVEV (reference sequence). This CDR3 is built from 13 residues. The CDR3 reads CASSVGGRREQYF. CDR3 DNA sequence: TGTGCCAGCAGTGTTGGGGGGAGGCGCGAGCAGTACTTC.

The chain joins TRBV4-2 to TRBJ2-4; 8 nucleotides match TRBD2. Germline assignment: CDR1 LGHNA and CDR2 YNFKEQ. Trimming at V came to 0 bases and at J to 13 bases, leaving 11 bases not matched to a gene. This CDR3 is built from 15 residues. The CDR3, as DNA: TGTGCCAGCAGCCAAGAGGCTAGCGGGTTGTACGGGCAGTACTTC. Translating it yields CASSQEASGLYGQYF.

For this clonotype: The germline gene is not matched at one end of the junction; a read error may be the cause. This chain joins TRBV25-1 and TRBJ1-4, with 7 bases identical to TRBD1. Germline V lookup: CDR1 MGHDK, CDR2 SYGVNS. CDR3 length: 16 amino acids. For the CDR3, the DNA is TGTGTCAGCAGTGGGGGCACCGGGACAGAAAATGAAAAACTGTTTTTT. Its protein product is CVSSGGTGTENEKLFF.

The CDR3 sequence is CASSYSPAQGVYEQYF. CDR3 in DNA: TGTGCCAGCAGTTACTCACCGGCGCAGGGGGTCTACGAGCAGTACTTC. V gene TRBV6-5 combines with J gene TRBJ2-7, with TRBD1 matching over 7 bases. The CDR3 has 16 residues. Trimming removed 0 bases from V and 3 bases from J; junction bases left unmatched: 8. Germline V gene data show CDR1 as MNHEY and CDR2 as SVGAGI.

This chain links TRBV5-1 with TRBJ1-1; 7 positions agree with TRBD1. The CDR3 loop spans 14 amino acids. Germline CDR1 SGHRS, CDR2 YFSETQ. The J segment lost 2 bases and the V segment lost 2 bases, leaving 3 bases of the junction unmatched. This chain's CDR3 is CASSFTGDNTEAFF. The CDR3 DNA follows: TGCGCCAGCAGCTTCACAGGGGATAACACTGAAGCTTTCTTT. Full variable domain (rest looked up from reference TRBV5-1 and TRBJ1-1): KAGVTQTPRYLIKTRGQQVTLSCSPISGHRSVSWYQQTPGQGLQFLFEYFSETQRNKGNFPGRFSGRQFSNSRSEMNVSTLELGDSALYLCASSFTGDNTEAFFGQGTRLTVV.

V usage is TRBV9 and J usage is TRBJ1-2; D is unresolved. The germline V gene has CDR1 SGDLS and CDR2 YYNGEE. CDR3 length equals 13 residues. With 3 bases removed from V and 4 bases from J, the gap between germline ends came to 10 bases. The CDR3 nucleotides read TGTGCCAGCAGCGCAGGTGAATCCTATGGCTACACCTTC. It specifies CASSAGESYGYTF.

This rearrangement joins TRBV4-3 to TRBJ2-3; no definite D call. V was clipped by 3 bases and J by 7 bases, with 11 bases between them. Germline lookup yields CDR1 LGHNA and CDR2 YSLEER. The CDR3 consists of 13 residues. In DNA form, the CDR3 reads TGCGCCAGCAGCCACAAAGTAGTTAATACGCAGTATTTT. Its translation: CASSHKVVNTQYF.

Only a few counts were recorded for this clonotype. CDR3 sequence reads: CASSQIQSGGGTEAFF. The DNA for the CDR3 is TGTGCCAGCAGCCAGATACAGTCAGGGGGCGGCACTGAAGCTTTCTTT. V is TRBV7-4 and J is TRBJ1-1, with 8 bases aligning to TRBD1. J gave up 4 bases and V 5 bases, and 12 bases lay outside the gene matches. This CDR3 spans 16 amino acids. Germline values: CDR1 SGHVT, CDR2 SQSDAQ.

This clonotype was seen only a few times. The gene calls are TRBV20-1 and TRBJ2-5; maybe TRBD2 (6 bases). Germline CDR1 is DFQATT and CDR2 is SNEGSKA (reference sequence). V lost 3 bases and J lost 0, with 17 bases in between. The CDR3 runs to 16 residues. The CDR3, as DNA: TGCAGTGCTAGCCCGATAGGACGGGAGTACCAAGAGACCCAGTACTTC. It translates to CSASPIGREYQETQYF.

This clonotype has at least ten counts. The CDR3 region is CASGLDLQGIGELFF. Here the CDR3 DNA reads TGTGCTAGTGGTTTGGACCTACAGGGGATCGGGGAGCTGTTTTTT. The J gene is TRBJ2-2, the V gene TRBV12-5, with 7 bases aligning to TRBD1. The germline gives CDR1 LGHNT, CDR2 FRNRAP. This CDR3 is built from 15 residues. Trimming took 1 base from V and 7 from J; bases not matched to a gene: 6. Using reference TRBV12-5 and TRBJ2-2 for the parts outside the CDR3, the full variable domain is DARVTQTPRHKVTEMGQEVTMRCQPILGHNTVFWYRQTMMQGLELLAYFRNRAPLDDSGMPKDRFSAEMPDATLATLKIQPSEPRDSAVYFCASGLDLQGIGELFFGEGSRLTVL.

The rearrangement links TRBV27 to TRBJ2-7; 7 nucleotides align to TRBD1. From germline, CDR1 is MNHEY and CDR2 SMNVEV (reference sequence). The CDR3 consists of 13 residues. With V trimmed by 7 bases and J by 5 bases, 8 bases remained unmatched. For the CDR3, the DNA is TGTGCCAGCATCAATCCAGGGGGTGACGAGCAGTACTTC. Protein: CASINPGGDEQYF.

The chain uses TRBV3-1 and TRBJ2-7; D uncertain. CDR3 length equals 12 residues. Germline V gene lookup returns CDR1 LGHDT and CDR2 YNNKEL (reference sequence). V was trimmed by 5 bases and J by 2 bases, leaving 7 bases between them. Written as DNA, the CDR3 is TGTGCCAGCAGCGACGAAGCCTACGAGCAGTACTTC. Translated: CASSDEAYEQYF.

V usage is TRBV5-5 and J usage is TRBJ2-6, with D tentatively TRBD1 (6 bases). Deletions cut 2 bases from V and 1 base from J, with 10 bases between. Germline V gene lookup returns CDR1 SGHKS and CDR2 YYEKEE (reference sequence). The CDR3 contains 16 residues. CDR3 sequence: CASSFQGQSGANVLTF. The DNA of the CDR3 is TGTGCCAGCAGCTTTCAGGGGCAGTCTGGGGCCAACGTCCTGACTTTC.

In its sample, this clonotype was seen a few times. J is TRBJ2-7 and V is TRBV20-1, with 9 bases that match TRBD1. The CDR3 is made up of 12 amino acids. In germline, CDR1 is DFQATT, CDR2 SNEGSKA (reference sequence). V dropped 6 bases and J dropped 5; count of bases not matched to a gene: 5. The chain's CDR3 is CSAEQGADEQYF. The CDR3 DNA reads TGCAGTGCGGAACAGGGGGCCGACGAGCAGTACTTC.

The CDR3 here is CASTGGPGQRNTEAFF. The CDR3, as DNA: TGCGCCAGCACGGGAGGACCGGGACAGCGGAACACTGAAGCTTTCTTT. This rearrangement joins TRBV5-1 to TRBJ1-1; TRBD1 matches 7 bases. V was clipped by 6 bases and J by 1 base; unmatched bases: 12. Germline V CDR1 and CDR2: SGHRS, YFSETQ. The CDR3 is 16 residues long.